A single sample is the source of the 20 T cell receptor beta chains below, sequenced in a study of post-analysis software for immune sequencing data. Study-wide results and caveats: Controls had lower frequencies than patients of about 5 TRBV segments, which included TRBV5-6, TRBV5-1 and TRBV20-1.

Their antigens remain unidentified. cDNA libraries for TCR beta contained unique molecular identifiers. TCRdb redid the calling of the PCR reads with MiXCR, one entry per CDR3 protein. The data show hundreds of thousands of distinct CDR3 sequences, roughly 29% seen once. Source material: blood. Every receptor here comes from a girl aged 5 to 17 with multiple sclerosis.

The CDR3 loop reads CASSRWGAGAADTQYF. The CDR3 DNA reads TGCGCCAGCAGCCGCTGGGGAGCGGGAGCCGCAGATACGCAGTATTTT. The V call is TRBV4-3, the J call TRBJ2-3; 8 nucleotides line up with TRBD2. Germline V gene sequence: CDR1 LGHNA, CDR2 YSLEER. V lost 4 bases and J lost 4; bases outside the gene matches: 10. CDR3 size: 16 residues.

This clonotype was picked up a small number of times. The CDR3 region has the DNA TGTGCCAGCAGCTTAGATCGCCAGGGGTTCACCTACAATGAGCAGTTCTTC. This gives the protein CASSLDRQGFTYNEQFF. This sequence joins TRBV11-3 and TRBJ2-1; tentative D call: TRBD1 (6 bases). This CDR3 region has 17 residues. The V end lost 0 bases, the J end lost 2 bases, and 14 bases lay between the germline ends. Germline V gives CDR1 SGHNT, CDR2 YENEEA.

In the case of this clonotype: An end of the junction differs from the germline gene, which may be a read error. This chain uses TRBV4-1 with TRBJ1-5; D remains unclear. This CDR3 is 15 amino acids long. CDR1 is MGHRA and CDR2 is YSYEKL in the germline V gene. CDR3 nucleotides: TGCGCCAGTAGCCAAGCGCCCGCAAGCAATCGGCCCCAGCATTTT. It specifies CASSQAPASNRPQHF.

The V gene is TRBV5-1, the J gene TRBJ1-6; D gene unclear. This CDR3 is 15 amino acids long. Per germline, CDR1 SGHRS and CDR2 YFSETQ. The V gene lost 0 bases and the J gene lost 4 bases, with 8 bases spanning the gap. In DNA form, the CDR3 reads TGCGCCAGCAGCTTGGACAGTACTTATAATTCACCCCTCCACTTT. It specifies CASSLDSTYNSPLHF.

V is TRBV5-1 and J is TRBJ2-1, with D perhaps TRBD2 (6 bases). The CDR3 consists of 14 residues. Germline CDR1 SGHRS, CDR2 YFSETQ. The V end was cut by 0 bases, the J end by 15 bases, with 19 bases between. CDR3 protein: CASSLDLTSSKRFF. The CDR3 bases are TGCGCCAGCAGCTTGGACTTGACTAGTTCTAAGCGGTTCTTC.

Notes on this clonotype: Its ends do not fully match the called genes, so a read error is possible. This chain joins TRBV6-2 or TRBV6-3 and TRBJ1-5, with 10 positions matching TRBD1. The CDR3 is made up of 15 amino acids. The germline V gene encodes CDR1 MNHEY and CDR2 SVGEGT. CDR3 nucleotides: TGTGCCGGCAGCCGGGACAGGGGCTATGTTCAGCCCCAGCATTTT. Translation gives CAGSRDRGYVQPQHF.

In its sample, this clonotype was seen a few times. The chain employs TRBV11-2 and TRBJ2-5; 11 bases align to TRBD1. Trimming cost V 5 bases and J 5 bases; bases outside gene matches: 10. The V gene's germline CDR1 is SGHAT and CDR2 FQNNGV. The CDR3 is 16 residues long. This CDR3 is CASSPRLDRGHETQYF. The CDR3 DNA sequence: TGTGCCAGCAGCCCAAGATTGGACAGGGGGCATGAGACCCAGTACTTC.

The V call is TRBV5-5, the J call TRBJ2-5; no definite D call. The CDR3 runs 15 residues. The V gene lost 4 bases and the J gene lost 2 bases, with 15 bases spanning the gap. The germline CDR1 and CDR2 sequences are SGHKS and YYEKEE (reference sequence). The CDR3 coding sequence is TGTGCCAGCAGCCCCGGGCCAGGAAAGCAAGAGACCCAGTACTTC. This sequence encodes CASSPGPGKQETQYF.

This clonotype was detected only a few times. The CDR3 DNA reads as TGTGCCAGCGCAGGGGGCAGGGAGACCCAGTACTTC. It specifies CASAGGRETQYF. The chain carries TRBV11-2 and TRBJ2-5; 8 bases align to TRBD1. V trimming: 8 bases; J trimming: 5 bases; junction bases outside the gene matches: 4. The CDR3 has 12 amino acids. CDR1 SGHAT and CDR2 FQNNGV come from the germline V gene.

The J gene is TRBJ1-2, the V gene TRBV28, with 9 bases aligning to TRBD1. The CDR3 is 13 residues long. Germline V gene lookup returns CDR1 MDHEN and CDR2 SYDVKM. Trimming cost V 6 bases and J 6 bases; bases outside gene matches: 5. In nucleotides, the CDR3 is TGTGCCAGCAGGCCCACAGGGGGCCATGGCTACACCTTC. This codes for CASRPTGGHGYTF.

This clonotype was detected only a few times. The chain uses TRBV4-1 and TRBJ2-7; possibly TRBD1 for D (6 bases). Between the trimmed V and J ends, which lost 3 bases and 2 bases, there was a span of 11 bases. Germline V lookup: CDR1 MGHRA, CDR2 YSYEKL. The CDR3 extends over 14 amino acids. The CDR3 DNA sequence: TGCGCCAGCAGCCAGGGGGCGCTAACCTACGAGCAGTACTTC. Its translation: CASSQGALTYEQYF.

This clonotype showed up just once. The V call is TRBV7-9, the J call TRBJ1-1; maybe TRBD1 (5 bases). Trimming took 3 bases from V and 4 from J, leaving 9 bases between them. Germline V gene lookup returns CDR1 SEHNR and CDR2 FQNEAQ (reference sequence). CDR3 length: 13 residues. CDR3 region: CASSFEGFTEAFF. The DNA of the CDR3 is TGTGCCAGCAGCTTTGAGGGGTTCACTGAAGCTTTCTTT.

This clonotype has just a few counts. Here the CDR3 reads CASSQDLVGTANTGELFF. The CDR3 DNA reads as TGTGCCAGCAGCCAAGACTTGGTGGGGACCGCTAACACCGGGGAGCTGTTTTTT. The chain carries TRBV3-1 and TRBJ2-2; tentatively, D is TRBD1 or TRBD2 (5 bases each). This CDR3 has 18 amino acids. Germline-derived CDR1 and CDR2 are LGHDT and YNNKEL (reference sequence). V was trimmed by 0 bases and J by 2 bases, leaving 16 bases between them. Drawing the rest from reference TRBV3-1 and TRBJ2-2, the complete variable domain is DTAVSQTPKYLVTQMGNDKSIKCEQNLGHDTMYWYKQDSKKFLKIMFSYNNKELIINETVPNRFSPKSPDKAHLNLHINSLELGDSAVYFCASSQDLVGTANTGELFFGEGSRLTVL.

The chain combines TRBV20-1 with TRBJ1-2; D is possibly TRBD1 (5 bases). Germline V CDR1 and CDR2: DFQATT, SNEGSKA (reference sequence). The CDR3 runs to 15 residues. V was shortened by 2 bases and J by 4 bases, with 17 bases between the two germline ends. The CDR3 loop is CSARRRGGLAYGYTF. Here the CDR3 DNA reads TGCAGTGCTAGACGCCGGGGGGGTTTGGCCTATGGCTACACCTTC.

This clonotype occurred a few times. The rearrangement links TRBV5-5 to TRBJ2-1; D gene unclear. CDR3 size: 15 residues. The germline CDR1 and CDR2 sequences are SGHKS and YYEKEE (reference sequence). Trimming stripped 0 bases from V and 0 bases from J, with 7 bases between. As DNA, the CDR3 is TGTGCCAGCAGCTTGGAGGCGATCTCCTACAATGAGCAGTTCTTC. Its translation is CASSLEAISYNEQFF.

About this clonotype itself: One end of the junction is discordant with germline, which a read error may explain. This chain connects TRBV5-6 to TRBJ2-5; tentative D call: TRBD2 (7 bases). In germline, CDR1 is SGHDT, CDR2 YYEEEE. CDR3 length: 16 amino acids. Written as DNA, the CDR3 is TGTGCCAGCAGCCGGGGGGCGGCAACCATCCAAGAGACCCTGTACTTC. Translated: CASSRGAATIQETLYF.

In DNA, the CDR3 is TGCGCCAGCAGCTTGGTGGTGGCAGCGGGGGGGCGACAAGAGACCCAGTACTTC. This sequence encodes CASSLVVAAGGRQETQYF. V is TRBV5-1 and J is TRBJ2-5; 10 positions agree with TRBD2. This CDR3 spans 18 amino acids. The V and J ends lost 0 bases and 2 bases, in that order; junction bases with no gene match: 10. Germline assignment: CDR1 SGHRS and CDR2 YFSETQ.

This clonotype has just one count. This chain connects TRBV20-1 to TRBJ2-1, with D tentatively TRBD1 (5 bases). V lost 2 bases, J lost 1 base, and 9 bases lay in between. Germline V lookup: CDR1 DFQATT, CDR2 SNEGSKA (reference sequence). The CDR3 length is 14 residues. Written as DNA, the CDR3 is TGCAGTGCTAGAACAGCAGGGTCCTACAATGAGCAGTTCTTC. It is translated as CSARTAGSYNEQFF.

In its sample, this clonotype was seen a few times. The chain uses TRBV6-5 and TRBJ1-6; weak D call: TRBD1 (5 bases). The V end was cut by 6 bases, the J end by 5 bases, with 11 bases between. The germline V gene encodes CDR1 MNHEY and CDR2 SVGAGI. The CDR3 covers 14 residues. The CDR3 region has the DNA TGTGCCAGCAGGAGAGGGGTAGATAATTCACCCCTCCACTTT. The encoded protein is CASRRGVDNSPLHF.

The chain is built from TRBV7-9 and TRBJ2-7, with 8 bases fitting TRBD1. CDR1 and CDR2 (germline): SEHNR, FQNEAQ (reference sequence). Unmatched junction bases numbered 7, after V lost 7 bases and J lost 5 bases. CDR3 length: 13 amino acids. The CDR3 spells CASNLGQGHEQYF. CDR3 coding DNA: TGTGCCAGCAACCTAGGACAGGGCCACGAGCAGTACTTC. Based on the CDR3 plus reference TRBV7-9 and TRBJ2-7, the full variable domain is DTGVSQNPRHKITKRGQNVTFRCDPISEHNRLYWYRQTLGQGPEFLTYFQNEAQLEKSRLLSDRFSAERPKGSFSTLEIQRTEQGDSAMYLCASNLGQGHEQYFGPGTRLTVT.